This passage covers 17 T cell receptor beta chains from one sample sequenced in a study of blood T cell repertoires in COVID-19 (dated by TCRdb to the early 2020s). The protocol used for the library was the immunoSEQ multiplex PCR assay. TCRdb took over this immuneACCESS table, retaining in-frame rearrangements with V and J assigned. Such tables are incomplete; in checked studies, under half of the missing clones stem from an unresolved V gene, and the remainder is unexplained. The sample table lists roughly 360,000 clones, roughly 80% of them with a count of one. The ten largest account for under 1.2% of the sample. The sample was peripheral blood. Receptor source: a human donor with acute or convalescent COVID-19. The donor label of this sample is uncertain.

This rearrangement joins TRBV28 to TRBJ1-5; D gene uncertain. The germline V gene encodes CDR1 MDHEN and CDR2 SYDVKM. CDR3 length: 15 residues. V was cut by 4 bases and J by 5 bases, with 15 bases left in between. The CDR3 protein is CASSSVGGGHQPQHF. CDR3 DNA: TGTGCCAGCAGTTCTGTGGGTGGAGGGCATCAGCCCCAGCATTTT. The entire variable domain, with the rest obtained from reference TRBV28 and TRBJ1-5, is as follows: DVKVTQSSRYLVKRTGEKVFLECVQDMDHENMFWYRQDPGLGLRLIYFSYDVKMKEKGDIPEGYSVSREKKERFSLILESASTNQTSMYLCASSSVGGGHQPQHFGDGTRLSIL.

The chain recombines TRBV6-5 with TRBJ1-1, with D possibly matching TRBD1 (5 bases). V dropped 7 bases and J dropped 1 base, with 13 bases sitting between them. Germline values: CDR1 MNHEY, CDR2 SVGAGI. The CDR3 contains 14 residues. The CDR3, as DNA: TGTGCCAGCACCACCTTGACAGAGAACACTGAAGCTTTCTTT. Its protein product is CASTTLTENTEAFF.

J is TRBJ1-4 and V is TRBV19; no clear D. The CDR3 covers 13 residues. V was pared by 6 bases and J by 3 bases, with 8 bases between. The germline V gene has CDR1 LNHDA and CDR2 SQIVND (reference sequence). CDR3 nucleotide sequence: TGTGCCAGTAGAGCGGGTGCTAATGAAAAACTGTTTTTT. Translation gives CASRAGANEKLFF.

This clone was counted once. The V call is TRBV10-3, the J call TRBJ2-3; tentative D call: TRBD2 (5 bases). There are 14 residues in the CDR3. Germline-derived CDR1 and CDR2 are ENHRY and SYGVKD. V was pared by 8 bases and J by 3 bases, with 15 bases between. The CDR3 region has the DNA TGTGCCATCGCGAGCGGCCGTGGAACAGATACGCAGTATTTT. Amino acid sequence: CAIASGRGTDTQYF.

This chain joins TRBV5-6 and TRBJ2-2, with 7 nucleotides matching TRBD2. In germline, CDR1 is SGHDT, CDR2 YYEEEE. Trimming at V came to 4 bases and at J to 0 bases, leaving 6 bases not matched to a gene. The CDR3 extends over 16 amino acids. The CDR3 nucleotides are TGTGCCAGCAGCCTACCGGGACTATCGAACACCGGGGAGCTGTTTTTT. It yields the protein CASSLPGLSNTGELFF.

J is TRBJ2-3 and V is TRBV10-3, with 10 bases that match TRBD2. The CDR3 totals 15 residues. The trim removed 6 bases at V and 5 bases at J, leaving 8 bases unmatched. Germline V gene data show CDR1 as ENHRY and CDR2 as SYGVKD. The CDR3 DNA sequence: TGTGCCATCAGGAGCCTAGCGGGAGTTGTAGATACGCAGTATTTT. It codes for CAIRSLAGVVDTQYF.

V and J are TRBV5-1 and TRBJ2-1; TRBD2 agrees at 9 bases. The V gene end was trimmed by 5 bases and the J gene end by 7 bases; junction bases not matched to a gene: 10. Germline assignment: CDR1 SGHRS and CDR2 YFSETQ. The CDR3 totals 15 residues. The CDR3 bases are TGCGCCAGCAGATTCCTGACTAGCGGAGTAAATGAGCAGTTCTTC. Translation gives CASRFLTSGVNEQFF.

This clone was picked up a small number of times. The rearrangement uses TRBV2 and TRBJ1-1, with 11 bases identical to TRBD1. The CDR3 is 16 amino acids. With V trimmed by 7 bases and J by 6 bases, 13 bases remained unmatched. Per germline, CDR1 SNHLY and CDR2 FYNNEI. The CDR3 nucleotides read TGTGCCAGCATTCAGGACAGGGGGCTCCGAAGCGCTGAAGCTTTCTTT. It encodes CASIQDRGLRSAEAFF.

The chain combines TRBV2 with TRBJ1-2; the match to TRBD1 covers 8 bases. The CDR3 is 15 amino acids. The V gene's germline CDR1 is SNHLY and CDR2 FYNNEI. After removal of 6 bases from V and 4 bases from J, the junction contained 10 bases not matched to a gene. CDR3 loop: CASSPTGVLPYGYTF. In nucleotides, the CDR3 is TGTGCCAGCAGCCCGACAGGGGTCCTACCCTATGGCTACACCTTC.

The chain couples TRBV6-5 to TRBJ2-7; 11 nucleotides match TRBD2. Looked up from germline, CDR1 is MNHEY and CDR2 is SVGAGI. CDR3 size: 15 residues. V lost 6 bases, J lost 3 bases, and 7 bases stayed unmatched. CDR3 loop: CASRVSLAGGYEQYF. The CDR3 nucleotides are TGTGCCAGCAGGGTATCTCTAGCGGGGGGCTACGAGCAGTACTTC.

To note about this clone: This same CDR3 is encoded by further DNA sequences in the sample. The chain uses TRBV30 and TRBJ2-7, with TRBD2 as a possible D gene (5 bases). V shed 2 bases and J shed 2 bases, with 7 bases lying between them. Germline V gives CDR1 GTSNPN, CDR2 SVGIG (reference sequence). The CDR3 is 12 amino acids. DNA for the CDR3: TGTGCCTGGAGTCCGGGGACCTACGAGCAGTACTTC. Its translation: CAWSPGTYEQYF. The entire variable domain, with the rest obtained from reference TRBV30 and TRBJ2-7, is as follows: SQTIHQWPATLVQPVGSPLSLECTVEGTSNPNLYWYRQAAGRGLQLLFYSVGIGQISSEVPQNLSASRPQDRQFILSSKKLLLSDSGFYLCAWSPGTYEQYFGPGTRLTVT.

V usage is TRBV3-1 (or the pseudogene TRBV3-2) and J usage is TRBJ1-4; D is undetermined. V was clipped by 1 base and J by 11 bases, with 8 bases between them. CDR1 and CDR2 from the germline V gene are LGHDT and YNNKEL (reference sequence). This CDR3 is 12 amino acids long. This CDR3 reads CASSQAGPKLFF. CDR3 nucleotides: TGTGCCAGCAGCCAAGCGGGTCCCAAACTGTTTTTT.

The chain recombines TRBV6-5 with TRBJ2-1; 9 bases map to TRBD1. The germline gives CDR1 MNHEY, CDR2 SVGAGI. The CDR3 contains 16 residues. V shed 2 bases and J 6 bases; nucleotides not matched to a gene: 8. The CDR3 here is CASSYVQGALGNEQFF. As DNA, the CDR3 is TGTGCCAGCAGTTACGTACAGGGGGCGCTTGGCAATGAGCAGTTCTTC.

V is TRBV5-5 and J is TRBJ1-2; D call uncertain. V dropped 4 bases and J dropped 6 bases, with 19 bases sitting between them. CDR1 and CDR2 (germline): SGHKS, YYEKEE (reference sequence). CDR3 length equals 15 residues. In DNA, the CDR3 is TGTGCCAGCAGCACTGGACTCCTGGGCTCTAATGGCTACACCTTC. Translation gives CASSTGLLGSNGYTF. The variable domain in full, completed from reference TRBV5-5 and TRBJ1-2, reads DAGVTQSPTHLIKTRGQQVTLRCSPISGHKSVSWYQQVLGQGPQFIFQYYEKEERGRGNFPDRFSARQFPNYSSELNVNALLLGDSALYLCASSTGLLGSNGYTFGSGTRLTVV.

The J gene is TRBJ1-1, the V gene TRBV5-8; D is possibly TRBD1 (6 bases). The CDR3 runs to 13 residues. Germline-derived CDR1 and CDR2 are SGHTS and YDEGEE. Trimming took off 2 bases at V and 11 bases at J, with 16 bases between the two ends. The CDR3 bases are TGTGCCAGCAGCTTAGGGGGTTACTGGGATGCTTTCTTT. Its protein is CASSLGGYWDAFF. The full variable domain, rest sourced from reference TRBV5-8 and TRBJ1-1, is EAGVTQSPTHLIKTRGQQATLRCSPISGHTSVYWYQQALGLGLQFLLWYDEGEERNRGNFPPRFSGRQFPNYSSELNVNALELEDSALYLCASSLGGYWDAFFGQGTRLTVV.

The CDR3 DNA is TGTGCCAGCAGTGGAGGGACTAGGGCGGAGACCCAGTACTTC. It codes for CASSGGTRAETQYF. The chain recombines TRBV2 with TRBJ2-5, with 8 bases lining up with TRBD2. The trim removed 4 bases at V and 5 bases at J, leaving 6 bases unmatched. Germline V gene sequence: CDR1 SNHLY, CDR2 FYNNEI. The CDR3 spans 14 residues.

This chain connects TRBV4-1 to TRBJ1-5; D gene uncertain. Trimming pared 3 bases from V and 3 bases from J, leaving 9 bases between. Germline V lookup: CDR1 MGHRA, CDR2 YSYEKL. The length of the CDR3 is 14 residues. The CDR3 region is CASSHPDYNQPQHF. In nucleotides, the CDR3 is TGCGCCAGCAGCCACCCAGACTACAATCAGCCCCAGCATTTT.